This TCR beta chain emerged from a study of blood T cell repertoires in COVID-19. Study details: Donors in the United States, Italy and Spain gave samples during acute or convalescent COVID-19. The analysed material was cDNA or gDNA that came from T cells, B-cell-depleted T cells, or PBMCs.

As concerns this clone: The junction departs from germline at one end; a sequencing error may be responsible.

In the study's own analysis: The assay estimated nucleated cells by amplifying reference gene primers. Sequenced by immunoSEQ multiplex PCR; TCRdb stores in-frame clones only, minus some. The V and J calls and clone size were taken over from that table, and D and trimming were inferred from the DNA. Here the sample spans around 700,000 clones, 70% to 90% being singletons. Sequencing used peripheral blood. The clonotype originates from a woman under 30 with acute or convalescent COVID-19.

CDR3 region: CASRLGLQGNTGELFF. DNA of the CDR3: TGTGCCAGCAGGTTGGGATTACAGGGGAACACCGGGGAGCTGTTTTTT. The J gene is TRBJ2-2, the V gene TRBV5-8; possibly TRBD1 for D (6 bases). This CDR3 region has 16 residues. Germline CDR1 and CDR2: SGHTS and YDEGEE.